This T cell receptor beta chain was found in a study of blood T cell repertoires in COVID-19. Turning to the study itself: Samples came from the United States, Italy and Spain, spanning acute and convalescent COVID-19. T cells, B-cell-depleted T cells, or PBMCs supplied cDNA or gDNA.

Per the germline V gene, CDR1 is SGHDN and CDR2 is FVKESK. The CDR3 has 18 residues. V shed 5 bases and J shed 1 base, with 24 bases lying between them. Authors' methods: For nucleated cells, counts were estimated from reference gene primer amplification. Measured with immunoSEQ multiplex PCR; TCRdb has only the in-frame clones, and not every one. That table is the source of V, J and clone size, and D and trimming were worked out from the DNA. This sample carries 130,000 or so clones, 88% of them seen once, and the ten largest clones take 2.5% to 3%. Seattle patients were enrolled during active infection and followed longitudinally.

Material: peripheral blood. The chain links TRBV14 to TRBJ2-7, with a possible D match to TRBD2 (6 bases). This TCR was sampled from a human donor with COVID-19, enrolled during active disease. The donor label of this sample is uncertain. The CDR3 sequence: CASSSTREGGVSSYEQYF. CDR3 nucleotides: TGTGCCAGCAGCAGCACGCGGGAAGGCGGGGTCAGTTCCTACGAGCAGTACTTC.